This T cell receptor beta chain is drawn from a study of identical twins (dated by TCRdb to about 2016). A note on the overall study: To test whether fetal clonotypes persist, the study used deep sequencing on TCR alpha and beta repertoires from monozygotic twins, unrelated adults of various ages, and cord blood. Replicate twin experiments were performed at different times using different library preparation protocols to rule out contamination. Results the study describes overall, beyond this receptor: In monozygotic twins, recombination models systematically underestimated out-of-frame TCR alpha sharing, but the models matched the sharing seen between unrelated individuals. In beta out-of-frame sequences, excess twin sharing was weaker, because having fewer shared sequences lowered the signal-to-noise ratio. Because the same donors could not be followed over many years, the conclusions relied on cross-sectional statistical analysis. Zero-insertion analyses could be partly confounded by invariant T cells such as MAIT and iNKT, although diverse VJ usage argued against such confounding for most clonotypes. Compared with coincidental sharing between unrelated individuals, out-of-frame TCR alpha sequences shared between twins had an excess of sequences with low generation probability. Abundant cord blood beta clonotypes carried fewer insertions; young adult naive repertoires showed a weaker similar trend, while memory repertoires showed none.

The library was made by 5' RACE. The listed sequencing device is Illumina HiSeq 2000. Template switching introduced a universal primer binding site; the final cDNA contained a unique molecular identifier, enabling accurate counting of TCR cDNA molecules. Specific primers in the conserved constant-segment region were used to synthesize first-strand cDNA for TCR alpha and beta chains. To control for contamination, every cDNA library was double barcoded, receiving both a SMART-Mk sample barcode and Illumina barcodes. TruSeq adapter sequences and Illumina sample barcodes were added in two successive PCR steps. The TCR alpha and beta cDNA libraries were sequenced on the Illumina HiSeq platform using custom primers. The paper's processing steps were these. Raw reads were processed with MiGEC to extract unique molecular identifiers, and MiXCR was used to determine CDR3 positions. Recombination models were inferred per individual with the repgenHMM and IGoR tools using an EM algorithm. The analysis of shared clonotypes was done with the tcR package in R, with sharing normalized by the product of cloneset sizes. To study raw recombination without the effects of thymic and clonal selection, out-of-frame nonproductive sequences were analyzed. Clones were called with MiXCR by TCRdb after fastp trimmed the public reads at Q25, and only in-frame beta chains were retained. For every CDR3 protein sequence, its rows merge into one entry that carries the most common genes and DNA. The V and J calls and clone size are TCRdb's, not the authors'. The sample data list 400,000 to 500,000 distinct CDR3 sequences, and less than 20% of these were observed just once. The ten biggest clones cover about 12% of the sample.

As encoded in the germline V gene, CDR1 is SQVTM while CDR2 is ANQGSEA. At the junction V is shortened by 4 bases and J by 3 bases, with 10 bases in between. Including cysteine and phenylalanine, the CDR3 has 12 amino acids. Only CDR3 DNA is held: 36 bases, read in frame from base 1. Every donor was a healthy Caucasian. The study also sequenced three unrelated non-twin adults: a male aged 18 to 29, a male aged 50 to 60 and a female aged 50 to 60. Using Miltenyi CD45RO+ enrichment and human naive T-cell isolation kits, memory (CD45RO+) and naive T cells were isolated from PBMC. This clonotype was observed many times. Its antigen is still unknown. It has no much larger one-base neighbor in the sample; base qualities were not kept.

The sample taken for sequencing was naive T cells sorted from blood. In light of the paper, this sample's cell subset or site label describes: cells isolated with a human naive T-cell isolation kit. The chain couples TRBV29-1 to TRBJ2-7; TRBD2 is possibly the D segment (5 matching bases). The clonotype was recovered from a man aged 45 to 65 in good health. The CDR3 region: CSVGGPVYEQYF. The DNA sequence is as follows: TGCAGCGTTGGAGGGCCGGTCTACGAGCAGTACTTC.